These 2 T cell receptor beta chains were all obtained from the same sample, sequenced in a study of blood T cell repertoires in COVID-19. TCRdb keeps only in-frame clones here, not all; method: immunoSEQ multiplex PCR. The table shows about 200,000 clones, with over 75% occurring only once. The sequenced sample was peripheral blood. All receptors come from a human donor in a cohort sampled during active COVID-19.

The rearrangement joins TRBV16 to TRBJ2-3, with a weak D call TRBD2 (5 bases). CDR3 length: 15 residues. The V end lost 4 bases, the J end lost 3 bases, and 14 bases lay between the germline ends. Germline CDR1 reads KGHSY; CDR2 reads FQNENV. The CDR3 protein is CASSPNRGRTDTQYF. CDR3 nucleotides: TGTGCCAGCAGCCCTAACCGGGGTAGGACAGATACGCAGTATTTT. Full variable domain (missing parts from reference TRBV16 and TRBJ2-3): GEEVAQTPKHLVRGEGQKAKLYCAPIKGHSYVFWYQQVLKNEFKFLISFQNENVFDETGMPKERFSAKCLPNSPCSLEIQATKLEDSAVYFCASSPNRGRTDTQYFGPGTRLTVL.

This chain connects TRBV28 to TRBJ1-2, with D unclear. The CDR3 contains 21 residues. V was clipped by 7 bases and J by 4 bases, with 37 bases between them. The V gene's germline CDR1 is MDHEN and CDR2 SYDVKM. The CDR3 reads CASKSLSAGRLLRHIGYGYTF. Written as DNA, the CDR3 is TGTGCCAGCAAGTCCCTCTCGGCGGGCCGTCTCCTTCGTCATATTGGCTATGGCTACACCTTC.